Listed here is a single T cell receptor beta chain. Its specificity is not known. Profiling relied on immunoSEQ multiplex PCR, and the TCRdb table lists in-frame clones only, not all of them. The repertoire has 400,000 to 450,000 clones, approximately 90% of them found once; the top ten carry more than 10%. This entry is derived from a study of Ad26.COV2.S vaccination and SARS-CoV-2 variants. About the research overall: Dosing was one shot or two shots 56 days apart. Study outcomes and limitations: Post-vaccination spike-specific CD8+ and CD4+ T cell responses reportedly had substantial breadth.

CDR1 and CDR2 from the germline V gene are SNHLY and FYNNEI. V was shortened by 3 bases and J by 7 bases, with 19 bases between the two germline ends. The CDR3 is 17 residues long. The treatment was: roughly 19 received Ad26.COV2.S at low or high dose, single or two shots; about 5 received placebo; per-sample allocation not given. Day 63 after the first vaccine or placebo injection was the time point for sampling. Aged 18-55 years, donor was enrolled in Boston in 2020. The study used a vaccine consisting of an Ad26 vector that expressed Wuhan-strain SARS-CoV-2 spike. Source: peripheral blood, taken in a trial of Ad26.COV2.S vaccine versus placebo. This chain joins TRBV2 and TRBJ1-6; maybe TRBD1 (5 bases). The receptor was isolated from a person aged 18-60 years who received the Ad26.COV2.S COVID-19 vaccine or a placebo. CDR3 in amino acids: CASSDYGQDEGNSPLHF. The DNA for the CDR3 is TGTGCCAGCAGTGATTACGGGCAGGATGAGGGGAATTCACCCCTCCACTTT. Full variable domain (rest looked up from reference TRBV2 and TRBJ1-6): EPEVTQTPSHQVTQMGQEVILRCVPISNHLYFYWYRQILGQKVEFLVSFYNNEISEKSEIFDDQFSVERPDGSNFTLKIRSTKLEDSAMYFCASSDYGQDEGNSPLHFGNGTRLTVT.